This T cell receptor beta chain derives from a study of blood T cell repertoires in COVID-19. Overall study context: Sample material is recorded as cDNA or gDNA derived from T cells, B-cell-depleted T cells, or PBMCs.

Germline values: CDR1 MGHRA, CDR2 YSYEKL. The CDR3 is 16 amino acids. With 3 bases clipped from V and 4 bases from J, the junction kept 2 bases outside the gene matches. TCRdb keeps only in-frame clones here, not all; method: immunoSEQ multiplex PCR. The sample includes hundreds of thousands of clones, roughly nine tenths of them seen just once. The TCR originated in a woman aged 25-40 years with acute COVID-19. Sequencing was performed on PBMCs or T cells enriched from blood (not recorded which). The genes are TRBV4-1 and TRBJ2-1, with 14 bases fitting TRBD2. As DNA, the CDR3 is TGCGCCAGCAGCCAGGGGACTAGCGGGAGTTACAATGAGCAGTTCTTC. This sequence encodes CASSQGTSGSYNEQFF.